This TCR beta chain was documented in a study of T cells in Graves' hyperthyroidism and ophthalmopathy. Researchers barred patients who had uncontrolled infection, other autoimmune disease, pregnancy or lactation. From RNA transcripts, TCR beta CDR3 regions were amplified. With the HTBI primer set, the TCR CDR3 went through a first round of RT-PCR. TCRdb reprocessed the multiplex PCR reads with MiXCR, giving one entry per CDR3 protein. This table holds more than 500,000 distinct CDR3 sequences, roughly 50% found once. Germline V gene sequence: CDR1 DFQATT, CDR2 SNEGSKA (reference sequence). The length of the CDR3 is 16 residues.

The rearrangement joins TRBV20-1 to TRBJ1-6; TRBD1 agrees at 7 bases. The clonotype comes from an adult woman with Graves' disease, either hyperthyroidism or ophthalmopathy (not recorded which). The sequenced sample was peripheral blood or thyroid tissue (not recorded which). DNA for the CDR3: TGCAGCGAACACCCGGAGACAGGGTTTAACGAATCACCCCTCCACTTT. This sequence encodes CSEHPETGFNESPLHF.